This T cell receptor beta chain was profiled in a study of blood T cell repertoires in COVID-19. For the study at large: Sites in the United States, Italy and Spain provided acute and convalescent COVID-19 samples. PBMCs, B-cell-depleted T cells, or T cells provided the cDNA or gDNA that made up the material.

In the source study's methods: Nucleated cell number was recorded as an estimate derived from reference gene primer amplification. Using immunoSEQ multiplex PCR, the repertoire was profiled, and TCRdb retains in-frame clones only, with some absent. V, J and clone size derive from that table, while D and trimming were established from the DNA sequence. The data hold roughly 95,000 clones, with 85% to 95% observed a single time. Looked up from germline, CDR1 is LGHDT and CDR2 is YNNKEL (reference sequence). The junction had 5 bases not matched to a gene; V was cut back by 1 base and J by 4 bases. The CDR3 loop spans 17 amino acids.

The TCR comes from a woman in her forties or fifties in a cohort sampled during active COVID-19. This sequence joins TRBV3-1 (or the pseudogene TRBV3-2) and TRBJ2-5; 14 positions agree with TRBD2. Sequences were obtained from peripheral blood. CDR3 sequence: CASSQGGTSGGRETQYF. DNA of the CDR3: TGTGCCAGCAGCCAAGGGGGGACTAGCGGGGGACGAGAGACCCAGTACTTC.